One and the same sample provided the 4 T cell receptor beta chains below, sequenced in a study of follicular helper T cells after annual influenza vaccination (dated by TCRdb to about 2017). Interpreted using the paper, the time point label stands for: 2015-2016 season, pre-vaccination. The library was obtained by the immunoSEQ multiplex PCR assay. Held by TCRdb, this immuneACCESS table contains in-frame sequences only and omits some clones. Under half of the omission traces to an unresolved V gene where checked; the cause of the rest is unknown. The sample yields thousands of clones; 70% to 90% were counted once. The ten most abundant clones make up more than 0.4% of the sample. Sequenced material: CXCR5+ CD38- circulating T follicular helper cells from blood, taken on the day of influenza vaccination. Explained via the paper, the cell subset or site label denotes: circulating Tfh, non-naive CD4+CXCR5+PD-1+ (ICOS+CD38+ or ICOS-CD38-). These receptors all come from an adult who received the influenza vaccine.

Comment on this clone: At one boundary the junction diverges from the germline segment, which might be a read error. This chain uses TRBV5-1 with TRBJ1-4; D is undetermined. The germline gives CDR1 SGHRS, CDR2 YFSETQ. The CDR3 covers 13 residues. The CDR3, as DNA: TGCGCCAGCAGCTTAACAACCAATGAAAAACTGTTTTTT. Residues: CASSLTTNEKLFF. The full variable domain, with the rest looked up from reference TRBV5-1 and TRBJ1-4, is KAGVTQTPRYLIKTRGQQVTLSCSPISGHRSVSWYQQTPGQGLQFLFEYFSETQRNKGNFPGRFSGRQFSNSRSEMNVSTLELGDSALYLCASSLTTNEKLFFGSGTQLSVL.

This clone is a singleton in its sample. J is TRBJ1-2 and V is TRBV9; D gene uncertain. CDR1 and CDR2 (germline): SGDLS, YYNGEE. Deletions cut 0 bases from V and 4 bases from J, with 7 bases between. The CDR3 has 13 residues. In nucleotides, the CDR3 is TGTGCCAGCAGCGTAGGGCCGTCCTATGGCTACACCTTC. The encoded protein is CASSVGPSYGYTF.

This rearrangement joins TRBV27 to TRBJ2-3; D gene unclear. Germline lookup yields CDR1 MNHEY and CDR2 SMNVEV (reference sequence). CDR3 length: 16 residues. V was pared by 2 bases and J by 5 bases, with 17 bases between. The chain's CDR3 is CASSLMRNRWRDTQYF. The CDR3 nucleotides read TGTGCCAGCAGTTTAATGAGAAATCGGTGGAGAGATACGCAGTATTTT.

The chain employs TRBV28 and TRBJ1-2, with D perhaps TRBD1 (6 bases). The CDR3 spans 14 residues. In germline, CDR1 is MDHEN, CDR2 SYDVKM. The V gene lost 6 bases and the J gene lost 2 bases, with 13 bases spanning the gap. CDR3 DNA sequence: TGTGCCAGCAGCAAGACAGGAGTCAACTATGGCTACACCTTC. Translated: CASSKTGVNYGYTF.